Described below is a single T cell receptor beta chain sequence and its context. The data were obtained in a study of blood T cell repertoires in COVID-19. Study information: Material from acute and convalescent COVID-19 was sourced from the United States, Italy and Spain. PBMCs, B-cell-depleted T cells, or T cells provided the cDNA or gDNA that made up the material.

In the original workflow: Researchers report that nucleated cell counts were estimated from reference gene primer amplification. Produced via immunoSEQ multiplex PCR; TCRdb's table is partial and in-frame only. That table furnishes V, J and clone size, whereas the DNA furnished D and trimming. The data contain about 160,000 clones, approximately 80% of them seen just once; the ten biggest clones take up roughly 9.2%. The sequencing sample was made of peripheral blood. This TCR came from a woman older than 75 with active or convalescent COVID-19.

CDR3 in amino acids: CAWSGEGHQPQHF. Here the CDR3 DNA reads TGTGCCTGGAGTGGGGAGGGCCATCAGCCCCAGCATTTT. The rearrangement joins TRBV30 to TRBJ1-5; D gene ambiguous. Germline V lookup: CDR1 GTSNPN, CDR2 SVGIG (reference sequence). Trimming took 1 base from V and 5 from J, leaving 9 bases between them. CDR3 length equals 13 residues. The whole variable domain, remainder taken from reference TRBV30 and TRBJ1-5, is SQTIHQWPATLVQPVGSPLSLECTVEGTSNPNLYWYRQAAGRGLQLLFYSVGIGQISSEVPQNLSASRPQDRQFILSSKKLLLSDSGFYLCAWSGEGHQPQHFGDGTRLSIL.